The next 17 T cell receptor beta chains were all read from a single sample in a study of OX40 agonist ivuxolimab in advanced cancers. Profiled with immunoSEQ multiplex PCR; TCRdb holds only in-frame clones, not every one. Here the sample spans tens of thousands of clones, approximately 90% being singletons. The sample here was CD4+ or CD8+ T cells sorted from blood, taken in a trial of the OX40 agonist ivuxolimab. Every receptor here comes from an adult with an advanced solid tumor such as melanoma, head and neck, liver or kidney cancer.

The chain is built from TRBV7-8 and TRBJ2-3, with 9 nucleotides matching TRBD1. CDR1 and CDR2 from the germline V gene are SGHVS and FQNEAQ. J gave up 5 bases and V 7 bases, and 10 bases lay outside the gene matches. CDR3 length: 15 amino acids. The CDR3 sequence: CASTNRGRPGDTQYF. The CDR3 region has the DNA TGTGCCAGCACCAACAGGGGGCGCCCCGGAGATACGCAGTATTTT.

The CDR3 DNA is TGTGCCAGCAGTGGCGCCTCGGGACGGAGCACAGATACGCAGTATTTT. Translated: CASSGASGRSTDTQYF. This sequence joins TRBV6-4 and TRBJ2-3; D could derive from TRBD1 or TRBD2 (5 bases each). Germline loops: CDR1 MRHNA, CDR2 SNTAGT. The V and J ends lost 4 bases and 0 bases respectively, with 14 bases between them. The CDR3 has 16 residues.

V and J are TRBV27 and TRBJ2-3; D is ambiguous. CDR3 length equals 11 residues. Trimming pared 4 bases from V and 6 bases from J, leaving 5 bases between. Germline values: CDR1 MNHEY, CDR2 SMNVEV (reference sequence). CDR3 in amino acids: CASSYRDTQYF. In DNA form, the CDR3 reads TGTGCCAGCAGTTATAGGGATACGCAGTATTTT.

The chain is built from TRBV5-1 and TRBJ1-2, with 8 bases lining up with TRBD1. The J segment lost 7 bases and the V segment lost 4 bases, leaving 6 bases of the junction unmatched. Germline-derived CDR1 and CDR2 are SGHRS and YFSETQ. This CDR3 comprises 13 residues. The CDR3 coding sequence is TGCGCCAGCAGCCTCGGGACAGGTGGTGGCTACACCTTC. This codes for CASSLGTGGGYTF.

The rearrangement uses TRBV5-1 and TRBJ1-4, with TRBD1 as a possible D gene (5 bases). Germline V gene sequence: CDR1 SGHRS, CDR2 YFSETQ. CDR3 size: 16 residues. The V and J ends lost 0 bases and 8 bases respectively, with 17 bases between them. The CDR3 region is CASSLASGSRGEKLFF. DNA of the CDR3: TGCGCCAGCAGCTTGGCCTCTGGCAGCCGGGGCGAAAAACTGTTTTTT.

CDR3 sequence reads: CASSSTGSNTEAFF. The DNA for the CDR3 is TGTGCCAGCAGCTCGACGGGATCGAACACTGAAGCTTTCTTT. The chain employs TRBV7-3 and TRBJ1-1; D is unresolved. This CDR3 comprises 14 residues. V lost 4 bases to trimming and J lost 1 base, with 10 bases between them. CDR1 and CDR2 from the germline V gene are SGHTA and FQGTGA.

This clone showed up just once. J is TRBJ2-7 and V is TRBV7-9; 7 nucleotides line up with TRBD2. Germline V gene data show CDR1 as SEHNR and CDR2 as FQNEAQ (reference sequence). The junction had 4 bases not matched to a gene; V was cut back by 2 bases and J by 3 bases. CDR3 length equals 14 residues. The CDR3, as DNA: TGTGCCAGCAGCTTACCAGGGAGGGACTACGAGCAGTACTTC. It encodes CASSLPGRDYEQYF.

The V gene is TRBV9, the J gene TRBJ1-1; D is uncertain. The germline V and J ends were trimmed by 0 bases and 0 bases, with 12 bases remaining between them. This CDR3 has 16 amino acids. Germline V gives CDR1 SGDLS, CDR2 YYNGEE. The CDR3 reads CASSVGSSIMNTEAFF. In DNA, the CDR3 is TGTGCCAGCAGCGTAGGGTCGTCGATCATGAACACTGAAGCTTTCTTT.

The rearrangement links TRBV30 to TRBJ2-2; D gene unclear. CDR3 length equals 13 residues. Germline values: CDR1 GTSNPN, CDR2 SVGIG (reference sequence). Deletions cut 4 bases from V and 2 bases from J, with 8 bases between. CDR3 region: CAWMAANTGELFF. CDR3 coding DNA: TGTGCCTGGATGGCAGCAAACACCGGGGAGCTGTTTTTT.

The CDR3 nucleotides are TGCAGCGTTGCGGAGCGAAACACCATGAACACTGAAGCTTTCTTT. This translates into CSVAERNTMNTEAFF. The chain has TRBV29-1 and TRBJ1-1; D ambiguous. The CDR3 is made up of 15 amino acids. Trimming pared 4 bases from V and 0 bases from J, leaving 15 bases between. The germline V gene encodes CDR1 SQVTM and CDR2 ANQGSEA.

J is TRBJ1-2 and V is TRBV29-1; D gene ambiguous. This CDR3 is 14 amino acids long. V was trimmed by 8 bases and J by 0 bases, leaving 16 bases between them. In germline, CDR1 is SQVTM, CDR2 ANQGSEA. The CDR3 loop is CSLAEGFPNYGYTF. The CDR3 DNA is TGCAGCTTAGCGGAGGGCTTCCCTAACTATGGCTACACCTTC.

A single count supports this clone. The V call is TRBV11-3, the J call TRBJ2-1, with unresolved D. Germline V gives CDR1 SGHNT, CDR2 YENEEA. The CDR3 runs to 13 residues. Trimming cost V 2 bases and J 10 bases, with 12 bases left between them. As DNA, the CDR3 is TGTGCCAGCAGCTTATTGCCCCTGGGGGAGCAGTTCTTC. Translating it yields CASSLLPLGEQFF.

The rearrangement joins TRBV27 to TRBJ1-6, with 7 bases aligning to TRBD1. After removal of 5 bases from V and 10 bases from J, the junction contained 11 bases not matched to a gene. The CDR3 totals 15 residues. Germline CDR1 and CDR2: MNHEY and SMNVEV (reference sequence). The CDR3 DNA follows: TGTGCCAGCAGTGCCAACAGGGGCCCCGGATCACCCCTCCACTTT. Its translation: CASSANRGPGSPLHF.

CDR3 in amino acids: CASSSRQTVQETQYF. The CDR3 nucleotides read TGTGCCAGCAGCTCCCGCCAGACAGTTCAAGAGACCCAGTACTTC. The V gene is TRBV5-4, the J gene TRBJ2-5; D may be TRBD1 (5 bases). Germline V lookup: CDR1 SGHNT, CDR2 YYREEE (reference sequence). Trimming cost V 3 bases and J 2 bases, with 14 bases left between them. The CDR3 sequence is 15 residues long.

This clone was seen only once. This chain connects TRBV19 to TRBJ1-2; unclear D gene. Germline V lookup: CDR1 LNHDA, CDR2 SQIVND (reference sequence). The germline V and J ends were trimmed by 7 bases and 5 bases, with 5 bases remaining between them. This CDR3 is 10 amino acids long. CDR3 sequence: CASKWYGYTF. CDR3 sequence (DNA): TGTGCCAGTAAGTGGTATGGCTACACCTTC.

V gene TRBV7-6 combines with J gene TRBJ1-3; 8 bases align to TRBD1. The J segment lost 3 bases and the V segment lost 6 bases, leaving 4 bases of the junction unmatched. CDR1 and CDR2 from the germline V gene are SGHVS and FNYEAQ. This CDR3 contains 14 residues. CDR3 in DNA: TGTGCCAGCAGAAAAGACAGGGGTGGAAACACCATATATTTT. It codes for CASRKDRGGNTIYF.

The chain uses TRBV2 and TRBJ1-6, with D hard to call. The germline V and J ends were trimmed by 0 bases and 5 bases, with 8 bases remaining between them. The CDR3 runs to 15 residues. Germline lookup yields CDR1 SNHLY and CDR2 FYNNEI. The CDR3 region has the DNA TGTGCCAGCAGTGAAGCCTCTAGCCATAATTCACCCCTCCACTTT. Its translation is CASSEASSHNSPLHF. The full variable domain, in which reference TRBV2 and TRBJ1-6 provide the parts outside the CDR3, is EPEVTQTPSHQVTQMGQEVILRCVPISNHLYFYWYRQILGQKVEFLVSFYNNEISEKSEIFDDQFSVERPDGSNFTLKIRSTKLEDSAMYFCASSEASSHNSPLHFGNGTRLTVT.